Below are 13 T cell receptor beta chains sequenced from a single sample in a study of blood T cell repertoires in COVID-19. The method was immunoSEQ multiplex PCR; TCRdb's version includes in-frame clones alone and lacks a portion of them. The data contain over 600,000 clones, approximately 90% of them singletons. Sample: peripheral blood. These receptors were collected from a woman between 18 and 29 years old with acute or convalescent COVID-19.

This chain links TRBV5-1 with TRBJ2-2; no reliable D call. From germline, CDR1 is SGHRS and CDR2 YFSETQ. The CDR3 length is 13 residues. The V end was cut by 4 bases, the J end by 8 bases, with 12 bases between. The DNA of the CDR3 is TGCGCCAGCAGCCCTTTATCCAGGGGGGAGCTGTTTTTT. It translates to CASSPLSRGELFF.

This chain joins TRBV5-8 and TRBJ2-5, with a tentative D call TRBD1 (5 bases). The V gene lost 1 base and the J gene lost 5 bases, with 12 bases spanning the gap. Germline V gene data show CDR1 as SGHTS and CDR2 as YDEGEE. CDR3 length equals 14 residues. This CDR3 is CASSLRGAQETQYF. DNA of the CDR3: TGTGCCAGCAGCTTGAGGGGTGCTCAGGAGACCCAGTACTTC.

V gene TRBV12-3 or TRBV12-4 combines with J gene TRBJ2-2, with D perhaps matching TRBD2 (6 bases). CDR3 length: 13 amino acids. V was cut by 1 base and J by 6 bases, with 6 bases left in between. The CDR3 is CASSLGGAGELFF. The CDR3 nucleotides are TGTGCCAGCAGTTTAGGCGGGGCCGGGGAGCTGTTTTTT.

The V call is TRBV28, the J call TRBJ1-2, with no clear D. The CDR3 is 14 amino acids. V dropped 3 bases and J dropped 4 bases, with 12 bases sitting between them. Germline V gives CDR1 MDHEN, CDR2 SYDVKM. This CDR3 is CASSLARQSYGYTF. The CDR3 region has the DNA TGTGCCAGCAGTTTGGCGCGGCAGTCCTATGGCTACACCTTC.

V is TRBV2 and J is TRBJ1-1, with TRBD1 identical over 7 bases. The CDR3 totals 14 residues. The germline gives CDR1 SNHLY, CDR2 FYNNEI. After removal of 4 bases from V and 7 bases from J, the junction contained 9 bases not matched to a gene. CDR3 amino acids: CASSVSQGSGEAFF. The CDR3 coding sequence is TGTGCCAGCAGTGTATCACAGGGGTCTGGTGAAGCTTTCTTT.

The V and J genes are TRBV5-1 and TRBJ2-1; no definite D call. This CDR3 contains 12 residues. The germline V gene has CDR1 SGHRS and CDR2 YFSETQ. V was clipped by 0 bases and J by 8 bases, with 6 bases between them. CDR3 coding DNA: TGCGCCAGCAGCTTGGCCGTTGATGAGCAGTTCTTC. This sequence encodes CASSLAVDEQFF.

This chain joins TRBV11-2 and TRBJ1-2; TRBD1 matches 7 bases. The CDR3 runs to 14 residues. CDR1 and CDR2 (germline): SGHAT, FQNNGV. J was trimmed by 8 bases and V by 1 base; bases with no gene match: 7. In nucleotides, the CDR3 is TGTGCCAGCAGCTTAGTAGAGGGGGCGGGAGGCTACACCTTC. Residues: CASSLVEGAGGYTF.

The chain is built from TRBV9 and TRBJ1-1; 8 bases fit TRBD1. Trimming removed 3 bases from V and 4 bases from J; junction bases left unmatched: 8. This CDR3 has 15 residues. Germline CDR1 is SGDLS and CDR2 is YYNGEE. CDR3: CASSALLTGGTEAFF. CDR3 nucleotides: TGTGCCAGCAGCGCCCTTCTCACAGGGGGCACTGAAGCTTTCTTT.

The J gene is TRBJ1-2, the V gene TRBV30; a possible D gene is TRBD1 (6 bases). V lost 4 bases to trimming and J lost 7 bases, with 13 bases between them. Germline V lookup: CDR1 GTSNPN, CDR2 SVGIG (reference sequence). CDR3 size: 12 residues. The CDR3 DNA sequence: TGTGCCTGGACGAGAGACAGGTTTGGCTACACCTTC. Its protein is CAWTRDRFGYTF.

In its sample, this clone was seen a few times. This chain links TRBV15 with TRBJ1-3, with D maybe TRBD1 (6 bases). The CDR3 loop spans 16 amino acids. Trimming shortened V by 3 bases and J by 0 bases, and 12 bases separated the two germline ends. Germline V gene lookup returns CDR1 LNHNV and CDR2 YYDKDF (reference sequence). DNA for the CDR3: TGTGCCACCAGCAGGCGACAGGATTTCTCTGGAAACACCATATATTTT. Translating gives CATSRRQDFSGNTIYF.

The V and J genes are TRBV2 and TRBJ2-1, with TRBD2 matching 13 bases. The CDR3 spans 15 residues. CDR1 SNHLY and CDR2 FYNNEI come from the germline V gene. With V trimmed by 6 bases and J by 8 bases, 7 bases remained unmatched. The CDR3 coding sequence is TGTGCCAGCAGGAGGGGACTAGCGGGGATAGATGAGCAGTTCTTC. Translating gives CASRRGLAGIDEQFF.

This rearrangement joins TRBV5-1 to TRBJ1-2; D remains ambiguous. Per germline, CDR1 SGHRS and CDR2 YFSETQ. The CDR3 consists of 14 residues. Trimming left V 3 bases short and J 6 bases short, with 15 bases between. The CDR3 protein is CASSSTGPLDGYTF. The CDR3, as DNA: TGCGCCAGCAGCTCAACCGGTCCTTTGGATGGCTACACCTTC.

This chain links TRBV24-1 with TRBJ2-6; 8 nucleotides line up with TRBD1. CDR1 is KGHDR and CDR2 is SFDVKD in the germline V gene. J was trimmed by 1 base and V by 4 bases; bases with no gene match: 14. This CDR3 is 20 amino acids long. DNA for the CDR3: TGTGCCACCAGTGAATCACCGGGACAGGCCATTCGTTCTGGGGCCAACGTCCTGACTTTC. Encoded protein: CATSESPGQAIRSGANVLTF.